The rows below give T cell receptor beta chains drawn from one sample of a study of beta chain features in type 1 diabetes. The table came from immunoSEQ multiplex PCR; TCRdb's copy has only in-frame clones and leaves some out. The sample consists of approximately 360,000 clones, over 10% of them appearing once. Sequenced sample: naive CD4+ T cells from blood. The origin of the receptors is a woman aged 18-29 years with type 1 diabetes. Each CDR3 is given with its conserved first and last residue. A D gene is named only where the DNA matches it firmly. Size is omitted from some rows. Given values are once, few, many or a class for expanded clones.

clone_size	d_call	j_call	v_call	cdr3_aa	cdr3_nt
NA	TRBD2	TRBJ2-3	TRBV7-2	CASSFITSGRYTDTQYF	TGTGCCAGCAGCTTCATCACTAGCGGGAGATACACAGATACGCAGTATTTT
NA	TRBD2	TRBJ2-5	TRBV7-2	CASSTSSGHAETQYF	TGTGCCAGCAGCACCTCTAGCGGTCACGCGGAGACCCAGTACTTC
few	NA	TRBJ1-5	TRBV7-8	CASSIGRGSSNQPQHF	TGTGCCAGCAGCATAGGGCGGGGGTCGAGCAATCAGCCCCAGCATTTT
NA	NA	TRBJ1-5	TRBV6-6	CASTKDSSRNQPQHF	TGTGCCAGCACCAAAGACAGTTCCCGCAATCAGCCCCAGCATTTT
NA	TRBD1	TRBJ1-5	TRBV6-5	CASATGATRGPQHF	TGTGCCAGCGCCACAGGGGCGACTCGAGGGCCCCAGCATTTT
few	NA	TRBJ2-5	TRBV2	CASSARERETQYF	TGTGCCAGCAGCGCCAGGGAACGGGAGACCCAGTACTTC
few	TRBD2	TRBJ2-7	TRBV10-3	CANQLAGSYEQYF	TGTGCCAACCAACTAGCGGGGTCCTACGAGCAGTACTTC
few	TRBD1	TRBJ2-5	TRBV5-1	CASSWTGGPRETQYF	TGCGCCAGCAGCTGGACAGGGGGGCCGAGGGAGACCCAGTACTTC
NA	NA	TRBJ1-3	TRBV7-9	CASSLSVNENTIYF	TGTGCCAGCAGCTTGTCAGTGAACGAAAACACCATATATTTT
few	TRBD1	TRBJ1-2	TRBV9	CASGKGQAYGYTF	TGTGCCAGTGGAAAGGGACAGGCCTATGGCTACACCTTC
few	TRBD1	TRBJ2-6	TRBV29-1	CSVAGTDLYSGANVLTF	TGCAGCGTTGCGGGGACAGACTTATACTCTGGGGCCAACGTCCTGACTTTC
few	NA	TRBJ1-1	TRBV7-9	CASSPSLGHNTEAFF	TGTGCCAGCAGCCCCTCCCTGGGACACAACACTGAAGCTTTCTTT
few	TRBD1	TRBJ1-1	TRBV5-4	CASRPGQGTEAFF	TGTGCCAGCAGACCTGGACAGGGGACTGAAGCTTTCTTT
NA	NA	TRBJ1-2	TRBV18	CASQQGDSRGYTF	TGTGCCAGCCAGCAAGGGGATTCTAGGGGCTACACCTTC
few	NA	TRBJ2-1	TRBV13	CASSLGLAGHNEQFF	TGTGCCAGCAGCTTAGGGCTAGCTGGTCACAATGAGCAGTTCTTC
few	TRBD2	TRBJ2-2	TRBV9	CASSVGLLLTSGGPNTGELFF	TGTGCCAGCAGCGTAGGCCTTCTCCTGACTAGCGGGGGGCCGAACACCGGGGAGCTGTTTTTT
NA	NA	TRBJ2-7	TRBV7-2	CASSLQAGFMFSSYEQYF	TGTGCCAGCAGCTTACAGGCAGGCTTTATGTTCAGCTCCTACGAGCAGTACTTC
few	TRBD2	TRBJ2-5	TRBV4-3	CASSQDWTSGGETQYF	TGCGCCAGCAGCCAAGATTGGACTAGCGGGGGAGAGACCCAGTACTTC
few	TRBD2	TRBJ2-5	TRBV28	CASSSHNGRAYETQYF	TGTGCCAGCAGTTCCCACAACGGGAGGGCCTATGAGACCCAGTACTTC
NA	TRBD2	TRBJ2-7	TRBV5-1	CASSFGGRANEQYF	TGCGCCAGCAGCTTTGGCGGGAGGGCCAACGAGCAGTACTTC
NA	TRBD1	TRBJ2-7	TRBV7-9	CASNQGAHEQYF	TGTGCCAGCAACCAGGGGGCCCACGAGCAGTACTTC
few	TRBD2	TRBJ2-7	TRBV5-1	CASSRTSENYEQYF	TGCGCCAGCAGCCGGACTAGCGAGAACTACGAGCAGTACTTC
NA	TRBD2	TRBJ2-1	TRBV9	CASSVDEREDYNEQFF	TGTGCCAGCAGCGTAGACGAGCGGGAGGACTACAATGAGCAGTTCTTC
few	NA	TRBJ1-5	TRBV4-1	CASSQGHGPQGNQPQHF	TGCGCCAGCAGCCAAGGACATGGGCCTCAAGGCAATCAGCCCCAGCATTTT
NA	NA	TRBJ2-5	TRBV6-6	CASSHGETQYF	TGTGCCAGCAGCCACGGGGAGACCCAGTACTTC
few	NA	TRBJ2-1	TRBV6-5	CASRSSGGGYNEQFF	TGTGCCAGCAGATCTAGCGGAGGGGGCTACAATGAGCAGTTCTTC
NA	NA	TRBJ1-2	TRBV30	CAWSVGREVYGYTF	TGTGCCTGGAGTGTCGGCAGAGAGGTCTATGGCTACACCTTC
NA	TRBD2	TRBJ2-1	TRBV5-4	CASSLGGGGYNEQFF	TGTGCCAGCAGCTTGGGGGGCGGGGGCTACAATGAGCAGTTCTTC
NA	TRBD1	TRBJ1-6	TRBV19	CASSTRDRLFSPLHF	TGTGCCAGTAGTACCCGGGACAGGTTATTCTCACCCCTCCACTTT
few	TRBD1	TRBJ1-6	TRBV15	CATSRDHGDRLIPLHF	TGTGCCACCAGCAGAGATCATGGGGACAGGCTCATCCCCCTCCACTTT
few	TRBD2	TRBJ2-5	TRBV4-2	CASSTGLAGETQYF	TGTGCCAGCAGCACAGGACTAGCGGGGGAGACCCAGTACTTC
NA	TRBD1	TRBJ1-3	TRBV18	CASSPLTSGTGLHF	TGTGCCAGCTCACCGCTTACGTCCGGGACAGGTCTTCATTTT
few	TRBD1	TRBJ2-5	TRBV7-8	CASSSTTGKETQYF	TGTGCCAGCAGCTCGACGACAGGGAAAGAGACCCAGTACTTC
NA	TRBD1	TRBJ2-5	TRBV19	CASTPGQGYLGETQYF	TGTGCCAGTACCCCGGGACAGGGATACCTGGGGGAGACCCAGTACTTC
few	TRBD2	TRBJ2-5	TRBV5-1	CASSRAGVEETQYF	TGCGCCAGCAGCAGAGCGGGAGTGGAGGAGACCCAGTACTTC
few	NA	TRBJ1-1	TRBV30	CAWSLSGDTEAFF	TGTGCCTGGAGTTTGTCGGGAGACACTGAAGCTTTCTTT
NA	NA	TRBJ1-1	TRBV15	CATPQGSHTEAFF	TGTGCCACCCCGCAGGGCTCGCACACTGAAGCTTTCTTT
NA	NA	TRBJ2-7	TRBV28	CASSFPGTSYEQYF	TGTGCCAGCAGTTTCCCGGGGACATCCTACGAGCAGTACTTC
NA	NA	TRBJ2-3	TRBV4-3	CASSQEGALGPDTQYF	TGCGCCAGCAGCCAAGAAGGGGCGCTAGGTCCAGATACGCAGTATTTT
few	TRBD1	TRBJ1-3	TRBV27	CASSPDRGRGTIYF	TGTGCCAGCAGCCCCGACAGGGGGAGAGGGACCATATATTTT
few	NA	TRBJ2-1	TRBV7-3	CASSPINTGSYNEQFF	TGTGCCAGCAGCCCAATCAATACGGGGAGTTACAATGAGCAGTTCTTC
NA	NA	TRBJ2-7	TRBV5-4	CASSLDRRDNHEQYF	TGTGCCAGCAGCTTGGATCGTCGGGACAACCACGAGCAGTACTTC
NA	TRBD1	TRBJ1-1	TRBV7-9	CASSFGRGLNTEAFF	TGTGCCAGCAGCTTTGGCAGGGGGTTGAACACTGAAGCTTTCTTT
few	NA	TRBJ2-7	TRBV7-2	CASSLSVGRASYEQYF	TGTGCCAGCAGCTTAAGTGTTGGCAGGGCCTCCTACGAGCAGTACTTC
NA	TRBD2	TRBJ2-1	TRBV10-2	CASSEPVAGYNEQFF	TGCGCCAGCAGTGAGCCGGTAGCGGGTTACAATGAGCAGTTCTTC
few	TRBD2	TRBJ2-5	TRBV28	CASSTGGETQYF	TGTGCCAGTTCTACGGGGGGAGAGACCCAGTACTTC
few	NA	TRBJ1-2	TRBV30	CAWRFGSYGYTF	TGTGCCTGGAGATTCGGTAGCTATGGCTACACCTTC
NA	TRBD1	TRBJ1-2	TRBV19	CASSMTGSGYTF	TGTGCCAGTAGTATGACAGGGTCTGGCTACACCTTC
NA	TRBD1	TRBJ2-7	TRBV19	CASSANRGSGEQYF	TGTGCCAGTAGTGCCAACAGGGGTTCGGGCGAGCAGTACTTC
few	TRBD1	TRBJ2-4	TRBV28	CASSLAGTGDIQYF	TGTGCCAGCAGTTTAGCCGGGACAGGGGACATTCAGTACTTC